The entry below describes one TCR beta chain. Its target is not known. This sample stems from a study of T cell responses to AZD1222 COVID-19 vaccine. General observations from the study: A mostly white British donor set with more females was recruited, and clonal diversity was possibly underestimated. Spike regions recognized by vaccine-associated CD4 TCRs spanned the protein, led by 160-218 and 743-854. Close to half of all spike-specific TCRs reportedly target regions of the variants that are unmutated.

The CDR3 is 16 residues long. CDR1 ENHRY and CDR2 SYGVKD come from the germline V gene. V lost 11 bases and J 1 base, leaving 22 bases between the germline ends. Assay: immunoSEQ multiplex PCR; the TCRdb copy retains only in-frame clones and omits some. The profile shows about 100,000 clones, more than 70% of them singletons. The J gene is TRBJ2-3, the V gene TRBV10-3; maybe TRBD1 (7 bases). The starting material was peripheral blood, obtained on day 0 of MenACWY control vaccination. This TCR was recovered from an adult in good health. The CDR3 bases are TGTGCCTCAGGGGGGCGACAAGTGGAAGGCACAGATACGCAGTATTTT. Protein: CASGGRQVEGTDTQYF.